Sequencing of this T cell receptor beta chain was carried out in a study of cytomegalovirus exposure and HLA in healthy donors. Germline CDR1 and CDR2: SGHTA and FQGTGA. V trimming: 2 bases; J trimming: 6 bases; junction bases outside the gene matches: 7. This CDR3 has 15 amino acids. Use of 60 Vbeta and 13 Jbeta primers characterized the PCR. Original handling: Later, an analysis found around 80 million unique TCR beta chains, and 8.5 million to 12 million of these were shared. Produced via immunoSEQ multiplex PCR; TCRdb's table is partial and in-frame only. The D gene and trimming were derived from the DNA, and the V and J assignments and clone size from that table. Among around 150,000 clones listed, 70% to 80% were seen once. This clone was seen a single time.

What was sequenced was PBMCs. The sequence came from a man aged 25 to 40 in good health and CMV-seronegative. V and J are TRBV7-3 and TRBJ2-1; TRBD2 matches 7 bases. This CDR3 is CASSLLGGSGNEQFF. CDR3 nucleotides: TGTGCCAGCAGCTTATTAGGCGGGAGTGGCAATGAGCAGTTCTTC.